These 11 T cell receptor beta chains were sequenced from one sample in a study of T-cell reconstitution after alpha-beta-depleted transplantation in children. Construction of the TCRbeta library involved unique molecular identifiers. TCRdb reprocessed the PCR reads via MiXCR and lists one record per CDR3 protein. Of some 550,000 distinct CDR3 sequences in the sample, roughly 23% were seen once. Sequencing used PBMCs, mostly from graft donor cells, obtained 360 days after TCRalphabeta/CD19-depleted stem cell transplant. The receptors derive from a boy less than two years old who had a stem cell transplant for acute myeloid leukemia, so the T cells may come from the graft donor.

The chain combines TRBV7-2 with TRBJ2-2, with a possible D match to TRBD1 (5 bases). V was shortened by 7 bases and J by 2 bases, with 8 bases between the two germline ends. Germline V CDR1 and CDR2: SGHTA, FQGNSA. The CDR3 has 13 residues. The DNA of the CDR3 is TGTGCCAGCAACAGGCCTAACACCGGGGAGCTGTTTTTT. The encoded protein is CASNRPNTGELFF. The full variable domain, in which reference TRBV7-2 and TRBJ2-2 provide the parts outside the CDR3, is GAGVSQSPSNKVTEKGKDVELRCDPISGHTALYWYRQSLGQGLEFLIYFQGNSAPDKSGLPSDRFSAERTGGSVSTLTIQRTQQEDSAVYLCASNRPNTGELFFGEGSRLTVL.

The rearrangement joins TRBV10-3 to TRBJ2-7, with D maybe TRBD2 (5 bases). CDR1 ENHRY and CDR2 SYGVKD come from the germline V gene. With 7 bases removed from V and 0 bases from J, the gap between germline ends came to 10 bases. This CDR3 has 13 residues. In nucleotides, the CDR3 is TGTGCCATCAACGGGGATAGCTCCTACGAGCAGTACTTC. Residues: CAINGDSSYEQYF.

This clonotype occurred many times. This chain links TRBV7-3 with TRBJ2-1, with TRBD2 matching 10 bases. The CDR3 is 16 residues long. With 5 bases clipped from V and 4 bases from J, the junction kept 8 bases outside the gene matches. Germline V gene sequence: CDR1 SGHTA, CDR2 FQGTGA. The CDR3 region has the DNA TGTGCCAGCAGCCGTATGAGCGGGGGGGAGTACAATGAGCAGTTCTTC. Protein sequence: CASSRMSGGEYNEQFF.

This chain joins TRBV7-8 and TRBJ2-1; TRBD2 aligns across 8 bases. The trim removed 3 bases at V and 2 bases at J, leaving 3 bases unmatched. Germline V CDR1 and CDR2: SGHVS, FQNEAQ. The length of the CDR3 is 15 residues. CDR3 DNA: TGTGCCAGCAGCTTGTGGACTAGCACCTACAATGAGCAGTTCTTC. This sequence encodes CASSLWTSTYNEQFF.

This clonotype was seen repeatedly, ten times or more. J is TRBJ2-7 and V is TRBV30; either TRBD1 or TRBD2 may supply D (6 bases each). V lost 2 bases and J lost 6, with 20 bases in between. Germline V gives CDR1 GTSNPN, CDR2 SVGIG (reference sequence). This CDR3 contains 15 residues. The CDR3 region has the DNA TGTGCCTGGAGTACCTCGGGGGCCGAACCGCGCGAGCAGTACTTC. It yields the protein CAWSTSGAEPREQYF.

In this sample, this clonotype turned up a few times. The chain has TRBV29-1 and TRBJ1-2; D remains unclear. Looked up from germline, CDR1 is SQVTM and CDR2 is ANQGSEA. CDR3 size: 13 residues. V was trimmed by 4 bases and J by 3 bases, leaving 12 bases between them. The CDR3 loop is CSVGGSGDYGYTF. CDR3 DNA sequence: TGCAGCGTTGGGGGATCCGGTGACTATGGCTACACCTTC.

The V gene is TRBV5-1, the J gene TRBJ2-5; the D is unclear. Germline CDR1 SGHRS, CDR2 YFSETQ. This CDR3 has 14 residues. V gave up 1 base and J gave up 3 bases, with 10 bases separating them. The CDR3 reads CASSLNSGKETQYF. CDR3 coding DNA: TGCGCCAGCAGCTTGAATTCTGGGAAAGAGACCCAGTACTTC.

This clonotype was observed a few times. V gene TRBV12-3 or TRBV12-4 combines with J gene TRBJ2-1; the D is unclear. The length of the CDR3 is 15 residues. Trimming stripped 3 bases from V and 2 bases from J, with 11 bases between. CDR3 DNA: TGTGCCAGCAGTTTCCAGCGACCTACCTACAATGAGCAGTTCTTC. Its translation: CASSFQRPTYNEQFF.

The CDR3, as DNA: TGCAGTGCTTTTGGACTGGGCGAAAAACTGTTTTTT. It translates to CSAFGLGEKLFF. The V call is TRBV20-1, the J call TRBJ1-4; D is undetermined. CDR1 and CDR2 from the germline V gene are DFQATT and SNEGSKA (reference sequence). Deletions cut 5 bases from V and 8 bases from J, with 12 bases between. The CDR3 has 12 residues.

The chain joins TRBV20-1 to TRBJ1-1; 7 bases map to TRBD1. The V and J ends lost 3 bases and 11 bases, in that order; junction bases with no gene match: 9. CDR3 length: 12 residues. Looked up from germline, CDR1 is DFQATT and CDR2 is SNEGSKA (reference sequence). The CDR3 DNA follows: TGCAGTGCTAGCTGGACAAGGGGGCAGGCTTTCTTT. This codes for CSASWTRGQAFF.

This clonotype was detected many times. The rearrangement links TRBV28 to TRBJ2-1; weak D call: TRBD1 (6 bases). This CDR3 is 15 amino acids long. Germline lookup yields CDR1 MDHEN and CDR2 SYDVKM. V lost 4 bases, J lost 9 bases, and 19 bases lay in between. Here the CDR3 DNA reads TGTGCCAGCAGTTCCTACAGGGCTATAAGTCTTGAGCAGTTCTTC. Residues: CASSSYRAISLEQFF.